This TCR beta chain derives from a study of blood T cell repertoires in COVID-19. Study summary: Collection of acute and convalescent COVID-19 samples took place in the United States, Italy and Spain.

This table comes from immunoSEQ multiplex PCR, and its TCRdb copy is limited to in-frame clones, with some not included. The data contain 250,000 or so clones, under 90% of them singletons. Germline V gene data show CDR1 as LGHNA and CDR2 as YNFKEQ. The length of the CDR3 is 15 residues. V lost 1 base to trimming and J lost 7 bases; unmatched junction nucleotides: 8. Sequencing input: peripheral blood. The chain couples TRBV4-2 to TRBJ2-5; TRBD2 matches 8 bases. This sequence was found in a woman in her thirties or forties who had recovered from COVID-19. CDR3 sequence reads: CASSQVAGTLGTQYF. In nucleotides, the CDR3 is TGTGCCAGCAGCCAAGTAGCGGGAACCCTCGGGACCCAGTACTTC.